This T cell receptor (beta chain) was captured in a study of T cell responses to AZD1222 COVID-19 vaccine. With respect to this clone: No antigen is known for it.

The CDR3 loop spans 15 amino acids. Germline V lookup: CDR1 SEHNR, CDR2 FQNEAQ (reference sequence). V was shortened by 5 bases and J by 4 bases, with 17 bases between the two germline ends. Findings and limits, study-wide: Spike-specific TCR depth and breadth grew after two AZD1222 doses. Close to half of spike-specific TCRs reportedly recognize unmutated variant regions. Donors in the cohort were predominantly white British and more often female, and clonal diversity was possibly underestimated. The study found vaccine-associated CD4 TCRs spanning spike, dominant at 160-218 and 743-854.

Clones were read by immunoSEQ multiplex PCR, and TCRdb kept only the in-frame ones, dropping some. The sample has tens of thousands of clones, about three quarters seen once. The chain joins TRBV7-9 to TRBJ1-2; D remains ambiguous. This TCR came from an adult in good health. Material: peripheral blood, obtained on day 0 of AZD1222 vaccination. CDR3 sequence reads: CASSNPITDGYGYTF. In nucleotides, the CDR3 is TGTGCCAGCAGCAACCCGATAACGGACGGCTATGGCTACACCTTC.